These T cell receptor beta chains were read from a single sample in a study of OX40 agonist ivuxolimab in advanced cancers. Data came from immunoSEQ multiplex PCR; TCRdb stores just in-frame clones and leaves some out. The table includes 60,000 to 80,000 clones, about 88% detected once. Sequences were derived from CD4+ or CD8+ T cells sorted from blood, sampled in a trial of the OX40 agonist ivuxolimab. Source of these receptors: an adult with an advanced solid tumor such as melanoma, head and neck, liver or kidney cancer. Both conserved end residues are trimmed from each CDR3. A D gene is named only where the DNA matches it firmly.

j_gene: TRBJ2-7; d_gene: TRBD1; v_gene: TRBV28; CDR3aa: ASSRTGGIYEQY
j_gene: TRBJ1-1; d_gene: .; v_gene: TRBV19; CDR3aa: ASRRNTEAF
j_gene: TRBJ1-1; d_gene: TRBD1; v_gene: TRBV15; CDR3aa: ATRQTGGGTEAF
j_gene: TRBJ2-1; d_gene: TRBD2; v_gene: TRBV5-1; CDR3aa: ASSSGGTPLVNEQF
j_gene: TRBJ2-5; d_gene: .; v_gene: TRBV27; CDR3aa: ASGRETQY
j_gene: TRBJ2-1; d_gene: TRBD1; v_gene: TRBV19; CDR3aa: ATTPRDRGWEQF
j_gene: TRBJ2-2; d_gene: .; v_gene: TRBV9; CDR3aa: ASSVDGGGTGELF
j_gene: TRBJ2-1; d_gene: TRBD1; v_gene: TRBV18; CDR3aa: ASSLRDRGWNEQF
j_gene: TRBJ2-3; d_gene: TRBD2; v_gene: TRBV27; CDR3aa: ASKATSESTDTQY
j_gene: TRBJ2-6; d_gene: .; v_gene: TRBV19; CDR3aa: ASSIGGGGRSPSGANVLT
j_gene: TRBJ1-5; d_gene: TRBD1; v_gene: TRBV10-3; CDR3aa: AISEQGGLQPQH
j_gene: TRBJ1-1; d_gene: TRBD1; v_gene: TRBV19; CDR3aa: ATLAPPGQGTEAF
j_gene: TRBJ2-7; d_gene: TRBD2; v_gene: TRBV28; CDR3aa: ASTPGGASGENEQY
j_gene: TRBJ1-5; d_gene: .; v_gene: TRBV6-5; CDR3aa: ASSPMGQGNQPQH
j_gene: TRBJ1-2; d_gene: TRBD1; v_gene: TRBV15; CDR3aa: ATSGPRQGLDYGYT
j_gene: .; d_gene: .; v_gene: TRBV6-5; CDR3aa: ASSYSWRERSYEQY
j_gene: TRBJ2-1; d_gene: .; v_gene: TRBV14; CDR3aa: ASSRLGPSEQF